Presented here are 20 T cell receptor beta chains from one specimen sequenced in a study of Ad26.COV2.S vaccination and SARS-CoV-2 variants. The table came from immunoSEQ multiplex PCR; TCRdb's copy has only in-frame clones and leaves some out. This sample has about 180,000 clones, with 87% found just once. The sample here was peripheral blood, taken after recovery from COVID-19. Source of these receptors: a human donor who had recovered from COVID-19.

This clone was recorded a few times. This rearrangement joins TRBV3-1 (or the pseudogene TRBV3-2) to TRBJ1-2; D unclear. The germline gives CDR1 LGHDT, CDR2 YNNKEL (reference sequence). The V end was cut by 4 bases, the J end by 8 bases, with 20 bases between. This CDR3 has 15 amino acids. The CDR3 loop is CASSPQAAESWGYTF. CDR3 DNA sequence: TGTGCCAGCAGCCCCCAGGCGGCTGAATCTTGGGGCTACACCTTC.

V is TRBV11-2 and J is TRBJ2-1, with D possibly TRBD2 on 6 matching bases. There are 16 residues in the CDR3. Germline loops: CDR1 SGHAT, CDR2 FQNNGV. The V end was cut by 5 bases, the J end by 10 bases, with 24 bases between. CDR3 DNA: TGTGCCAGCAGCCCCCTCGGAGGGTCAAACCCGGGGGAGCAGTTCTTC. Translating it yields CASSPLGGSNPGEQFF.

The CDR3, as DNA: TGTGCCAAATCACCCGGGACAGGGGCGTTAACCCGGTACCAAGAGACCCAGTACTTC. It specifies CAKSPGTGALTRYQETQYF. The rearrangement joins TRBV19 to TRBJ2-5, with TRBD1 matching over 10 bases. Trimming removed 10 bases from V and 0 bases from J; junction bases left unmatched: 20. CDR1 is LNHDA, CDR2 SQIVND, per germline (reference sequence). The CDR3 contains 19 residues.

V gene TRBV7-2 combines with J gene TRBJ2-3; no reliable D call. The CDR3 extends over 12 amino acids. Looked up from germline, CDR1 is SGHTA and CDR2 is FQGNSA. V was shortened by 4 bases and J by 13 bases, with 15 bases between the two germline ends. The chain's CDR3 is CASSSLLYPEYF. The CDR3 bases are TGTGCCAGCAGCTCGCTCTTGTACCCGGAGTATTTT.

The V call is TRBV18, the J call TRBJ2-1, with 8 bases lining up with TRBD1. The germline gives CDR1 KGHSH, CDR2 LQKENI. J lost 0 bases, V lost 6 bases, and 7 bases had no gene match. This CDR3 is built from 16 residues. The DNA for the CDR3 is TGTGCCAGCTCGCCTCGGACAGGGATCTCCTACAATGAGCAGTTCTTC. Amino acids: CASSPRTGISYNEQFF.

The rearrangement uses TRBV27 and TRBJ1-2; no firm D call. Germline V gene data show CDR1 as MNHEY and CDR2 as SMNVEV (reference sequence). V lost 2 bases, J lost 5 bases, and 9 bases lay in between. This CDR3 has 13 residues. CDR3 sequence: CASSLQENYGYTF. CDR3 bases: TGTGCCAGCAGTTTACAGGAGAATTATGGCTACACCTTC.

The genes are TRBV19 and TRBJ1-5; maybe TRBD1 (5 bases). Germline V gene data show CDR1 as LNHDA and CDR2 as SQIVND (reference sequence). Between the trimmed V and J ends, which lost 4 bases and 2 bases, there was a span of 15 bases. CDR3 length equals 16 residues. CDR3 region: CASSTNSGGGNQPQHF. CDR3 bases: TGTGCCAGTAGTACTAACTCAGGAGGGGGCAATCAGCCCCAGCATTTT.

The rearrangement links TRBV24-1 to TRBJ1-2; 8 bases fit TRBD1. V shed 2 bases, J shed 8 bases, and the junction held 6 bases outside the gene matches. Germline V gives CDR1 KGHDR, CDR2 SFDVKD. The CDR3 runs to 14 residues. In DNA form, the CDR3 reads TGTGCCACCAGTGATTCAGGGGGCGGCAGGGGCTACACCTTC. This encodes CATSDSGGGRGYTF.

Only a few counts were recorded for this clone. The V and J genes are TRBV7-6 and TRBJ1-5; 8 nucleotides line up with TRBD1. V gave up 1 base and J gave up 0 bases; unmatched junction bases: 14. Germline V gene lookup returns CDR1 SGHVS and CDR2 FNYEAQ. The CDR3 extends over 20 amino acids. CDR3 in amino acids: CASSLGRGGQGRYSNQPQHF. As DNA, the CDR3 is TGTGCCAGCAGCTTAGGCCGAGGCGGACAGGGCCGTTATAGCAATCAGCCCCAGCATTTT.

This clone has only a few counts. The chain combines TRBV28 with TRBJ1-5; D remains unclear. The CDR3 sequence is 15 residues long. The ends were cut back, 5 bases at V and 2 bases at J, with 13 bases in the middle. Germline V lookup: CDR1 MDHEN, CDR2 SYDVKM. CDR3 amino acids: CASSRSTRGNQPQHF. The CDR3 nucleotides are TGTGCCAGCAGTAGGTCGACAAGGGGCAATCAGCCCCAGCATTTT.

The gene calls are TRBV5-4 and TRBJ1-2, with 9 nucleotides matching TRBD1. This CDR3 is built from 15 residues. The V and J ends lost 2 bases and 3 bases, in that order; junction bases with no gene match: 5. CDR1 and CDR2 from the germline V gene are SGHNT and YYREEE (reference sequence). The CDR3: CASSLRTGADYGYTF. CDR3 DNA: TGTGCCAGCAGCTTACGGACAGGGGCCGACTATGGCTACACCTTC.

The genes are TRBV13 and TRBJ2-7; D gene ambiguous. CDR3 length equals 12 residues. The germline CDR1 and CDR2 sequences are PRHDT and FYEKMQ (reference sequence). V lost 3 bases, J lost 7 bases, and 10 bases lay in between. The CDR3 is CASSFLRNEQYF. In DNA form, the CDR3 reads TGTGCCAGCAGCTTTCTTCGGAATGAGCAGTACTTC.

The chain recombines TRBV30 with TRBJ1-1; no definite D call. Deletions cut 3 bases from V and 0 bases from J, with 5 bases between. Germline V gene data show CDR1 as GTSNPN and CDR2 as SVGIG (reference sequence). The CDR3 runs to 12 residues. CDR3 coding DNA: TGTGCCTGGAGCGCTATGAACACTGAAGCTTTCTTT. This encodes CAWSAMNTEAFF.

The chain recombines TRBV6-1 with TRBJ1-4, with TRBD1 identical over 7 bases. The J segment lost 2 bases and the V segment lost 2 bases, leaving 2 bases of the junction unmatched. CDR1 and CDR2 from the germline V gene are MNHNS and SASEGT. This CDR3 spans 15 amino acids. CDR3 residues: CASSEPGQTNEKLFF. The CDR3 DNA reads as TGTGCCAGCAGTGAACCGGGACAGACTAATGAAAAACTGTTTTTT.

This sequence joins TRBV19 and TRBJ1-5, with D perhaps TRBD1 (6 bases). The CDR3 consists of 15 residues. Germline values: CDR1 LNHDA, CDR2 SQIVND (reference sequence). The V and J ends lost 5 bases and 2 bases respectively, with 13 bases between them. The DNA of the CDR3 is TGTGCCAGTAGTCCACGGACAGAAGGCAATCAGCCCCAGCATTTT. Translated, it gives CASSPRTEGNQPQHF.

The chain has TRBV27 and TRBJ1-4; D uncertain. Trimming stripped 2 bases from V and 8 bases from J, with 12 bases between. The length of the CDR3 is 14 residues. The germline CDR1 and CDR2 sequences are MNHEY and SMNVEV (reference sequence). The CDR3, as DNA: TGTGCCAGCAGTTTAATTACCAGAGACGAAAAACTGTTTTTT. It encodes CASSLITRDEKLFF.

The count of this clone is one. The chain employs TRBV7-2 and TRBJ1-2; D remains unclear. From germline, CDR1 is SGHTA and CDR2 FQGNSA. The CDR3 runs 13 residues. V shed 5 bases and J shed 2 bases, with 9 bases lying between them. CDR3 sequence reads: CASSPTRNYGYTF. Written as DNA, the CDR3 is TGTGCCAGCAGCCCTACACGGAACTATGGCTACACCTTC.

The V call is TRBV19, the J call TRBJ1-1; 7 bases fit TRBD1. CDR1 is LNHDA, CDR2 SQIVND, per germline (reference sequence). CDR3 size: 13 residues. The V segment lost 8 bases and the J segment 4 bases; nucleotides outside the gene matches: 7. The CDR3 bases are TGTGCCAGTTCGGGACAGCCCGGCACTGAAGCTTTCTTT. Translated, it gives CASSGQPGTEAFF.

This clone was detected a few times. The chain couples TRBV9 to TRBJ2-1; 7 bases are a match to TRBD1. This CDR3 region has 13 residues. Germline values: CDR1 SGDLS, CDR2 YYNGEE. With V trimmed by 2 bases and J by 7 bases, 3 bases remained unmatched. The CDR3 loop is CASSVDRTNEQFF. The CDR3, as DNA: TGTGCCAGCAGCGTGGACAGGACTAATGAGCAGTTCTTC.

The chain links TRBV19 to TRBJ2-3; D not resolved. Germline V gene lookup returns CDR1 LNHDA and CDR2 SQIVND (reference sequence). CDR3 size: 16 residues. The V and J ends lost 6 bases and 0 bases respectively, with 16 bases between them. The CDR3 sequence: CASSPLGQTSTDTQYF. CDR3 DNA: TGTGCCAGTAGCCCTTTAGGGCAGACAAGCACAGATACGCAGTATTTT.